Listed below are T cell receptor beta chains from one sample, sequenced in a study of Ad26.COV2.S vaccination and SARS-CoV-2 variants. TCRdb's copy holds only in-frame clones and misses some; the assay was immunoSEQ multiplex PCR. Of some 420,000 clones listed, 70% to 90% are singletons. The starting material was peripheral blood, obtained in a trial of Ad26.COV2.S vaccine versus placebo. The origin of the receptors is a person between 18 and 59 years old who received the Ad26.COV2.S COVID-19 vaccine or a placebo. Both conserved end residues are part of each CDR3. The D gene is left open where the match is weak. A row's size may be missing; if present it is once, few, many or a size class.

v_gene	j_gene	d_gene	abundance	CDR3aa	CDR3nt
TRBV4-3	TRBJ2-7	NA	NA	CASSQDGSGQPYF	TGCGCCAGCAGCCAAGATGGGTCCGGACAGCCGTACTTC
TRBV7-2	TRBJ2-7	NA	once	CASSLALYSLPYEQYF	TGTGCCAGCAGCTTAGCGCTTTATTCTCTACCCTACGAGCAGTACTTC
TRBV28	TRBJ2-5	TRBD1	NA	CASTGTVQETQYF	TGTGCCAGTACCGGGACAGTCCAAGAGACCCAGTACTTC
TRBV27	TRBJ2-1	TRBD1	NA	CASSLRGPNEQFF	TGTGCCAGCAGTTTAAGGGGGCCCAATGAGCAGTTCTTC
TRBV10-3	TRBJ2-3	NA	NA	CAIGQGFSDTQYF	TGTGCCATCGGGCAGGGATTTTCAGATACGCAGTATTTT
TRBV5-1	TRBJ1-5	TRBD1	NA	CASSFTGGSNQPQHF	TGCGCCAGCAGCTTCACAGGGGGAAGCAATCAGCCCCAGCATTTT
TRBV19	TRBJ1-2	TRBD1	NA	CASSWDSSIGYTF	TGTGCCAGTAGTTGGGACAGTTCTATAGGCTACACCTTC
TRBV19	TRBJ2-2	NA	NA	CASSITPQGPGELFF	TGTGCCAGTAGTATAACCCCTCAGGGCCCCGGGGAGCTGTTTTTT
TRBV7-9	TRBJ1-6	NA	once	CASSLAGDNSPLHF	TGTGCCAGCAGCTTAGCAGGGGACAATTCACCCCTCCACTTT
TRBV4-3	TRBJ2-3	NA	NA	CASSQDSQRRYTDTQYF	TGCGCCAGCAGCCAAGATAGCCAGCGGAGATACACAGATACGCAGTATTTT
TRBV6-2/TRBV6-3	TRBJ2-5	TRBD1	NA	CASSRTGTVGETQYF	TGTGCCAGCAGCCGGACCGGGACAGTAGGAGAGACCCAGTACTTC
TRBV10-3	TRBJ2-7	TRBD2	once	CATGGGRVSYEQYF	TGTGCCACCGGGGGGGGCAGGGTCTCCTACGAGCAGTACTTC
TRBV19	TRBJ2-2	NA	NA	CASSPGNMKAGELFF	TGTGCCAGTAGCCCAGGAAATATGAAGGCCGGGGAGCTGTTTTTT
TRBV3-1/TRBV3-2	TRBJ1-2	TRBD1	NA	CASSPSIRTGASYGYTF	TGTGCCAGCAGCCCATCTATTAGGACAGGCGCTAGCTATGGCTACACCTTC
TRBV28	TRBJ1-1	TRBD1	NA	CASTVPGQGRSFF	TGTGCCAGCACCGTCCCGGGACAGGGGAGGTCTTTCTTT
TRBV11-2	TRBJ1-1	NA	NA	CASSLLGGDTEAFF	TGTGCCAGCAGCCTTTTGGGGGGGGACACTGAAGCTTTCTTT
TRBV19	TRBJ1-1	TRBD1	NA	CASSLLDRSSEAFF	TGTGCCAGTAGTCTCTTGGACAGGAGCTCTGAAGCTTTCTTT
TRBV7-5	TRBJ2-7	NA	NA	CVRSFWRHPPGGRYEQYF	TGTGTCAGAAGCTTTTGGCGACATCCTCCGGGGGGCCGTTACGAGCAGTACTTC
TRBV2	TRBJ1-1	NA	NA	CASSEIVEAFF	TGTGCCAGCAGTGAGATTGTTGAAGCTTTCTTT
TRBV3-1/TRBV3-2	TRBJ2-1	TRBD2	NA	CASSQHSSGVYNEQFF	TGTGCCAGCAGCCAGCACTCTAGCGGGGTTTACAATGAGCAGTTCTTC
TRBV7-9	TRBJ2-1	TRBD1	NA	CASSKNRGTPPYNEQFF	TGTGCCAGCAGCAAAAACAGGGGGACCCCCCCCTACAATGAGCAGTTCTTC
TRBV14	TRBJ2-1	NA	once	CASSKTPYNEQFF	TGTGCCAGCAGCAAGACACCTTACAATGAGCAGTTCTTC
TRBV27	TRBJ1-5	NA	NA	CASSEGRFNQPQHF	TGTGCCAGCAGTGAGGGAAGGTTCAATCAGCCCCAGCATTTT
TRBV6-2/TRBV6-3	TRBJ2-7	NA	NA	CASSQRDIYEQYF	TGTGCCAGCAGTCAACGGGACATCTACGAGCAGTACTTC
TRBV5-1	TRBJ2-1	TRBD2	NA	CASSLGLAGAANEQFF	TGCGCCAGCAGCTTGGGCCTAGCGGGGGCCGCAAATGAGCAGTTCTTC
TRBV14	TRBJ2-3	NA	NA	CASSQDTGWADTQYF	TGTGCCAGCAGCCAAGATACAGGGTGGGCAGATACGCAGTATTTT
TRBV7-9	TRBJ2-7	NA	NA	CASSLAPGYHYEQYF	TGTGCCAGCAGCTTAGCGCCCGGGTACCACTACGAGCAGTACTTC
TRBV5-6	TRBJ1-1	NA	few	CASRWGPTLNTEAFF	TGTGCCAGCAGGTGGGGGCCCACCCTCAACACTGAAGCTTTCTTT
TRBV2	TRBJ2-5	TRBD1	NA	CASVEGAEETQYF	TGTGCCAGCGTTGAGGGGGCGGAGGAGACCCAGTACTTC
TRBV5-6	TRBJ2-5	NA	NA	CASSLYTSQETQYF	TGTGCCAGCAGCTTGTATACCTCTCAAGAGACCCAGTACTTC
TRBV6-5	TRBJ1-2	TRBD1	NA	CASSPTGVGYTF	TGTGCCAGCAGTCCGACAGGGGTAGGCTACACCTTC
TRBV6-5	TRBJ1-3	TRBD1	NA	CASTRTGSGNTIYF	TGTGCCAGCACTAGGACAGGCTCTGGAAACACCATATATTTT
TRBV5-4	TRBJ2-7	TRBD1	NA	CASSQGQAYEQYF	TGTGCCAGCAGCCAGGGACAGGCCTACGAGCAGTACTTC
TRBV9	TRBJ1-2	TRBD1	NA	CASSSTDRGLNYGYTF	TGTGCCAGCAGCTCGACGGACAGGGGATTGAACTATGGCTACACCTTC
TRBV7-9	TRBJ2-4	TRBD2	NA	CASSLAGGINIQYF	TGTGCCAGCAGCTTAGCGGGGGGGATAAACATTCAGTACTTC
TRBV4-1	TRBJ1-4	NA	NA	CASSQERGSNEKLFF	TGCGCCAGCAGCCAAGAGCGGGGATCTAATGAAAAACTGTTTTTT
TRBV6-2/TRBV6-3	TRBJ1-5	NA	NA	CASSYSPPRDGRDPQHF	TGTGCCAGCAGTTACTCGCCTCCTCGGGACGGTCGAGACCCCCAGCATTTT